The next 24 T cell receptor beta chains were all read from a single sample in a study of cytomegalovirus exposure and HLA in healthy donors. Vbeta (60) and Jbeta (13) primers were used in the PCR. Only in-frame clones appear in the TCRdb table, and some are missing; sequencing was by immunoSEQ multiplex PCR. Its listing shows roughly 200,000 clones. The material sequenced was PBMCs. The receptors shown here come from a man aged 25 to 45 in good health and CMV-seronegative.

The chain has TRBV7-8 and TRBJ1-2; D is uncertain. Looked up from germline, CDR1 is SGHVS and CDR2 is FQNEAQ. The V end lost 1 base, the J end lost 2 bases, and 8 bases lay between the germline ends. The CDR3 consists of 14 residues. The CDR3 loop reads CASSLDRTNYGYTF. The CDR3 DNA is TGTGCCAGCAGCTTAGACAGAACCAACTATGGCTACACCTTC.

The chain links TRBV28 to TRBJ2-7; 9 bases are a match to TRBD1. CDR3 size: 16 residues. V lost 6 bases, J lost 0 bases, and 9 bases stayed unmatched. Germline CDR1 and CDR2: MDHEN and SYDVKM. The CDR3 coding sequence is TGTGCCAGCAGCCCGGGACAGGGTCGTCCCTCCTACGAGCAGTACTTC. Its protein product is CASSPGQGRPSYEQYF.

The chain joins TRBV30 to TRBJ1-1; D gene uncertain. This CDR3 has 13 amino acids. V lost 5 bases and J 1 base, leaving 11 bases between the germline ends. Germline CDR1 is GTSNPN and CDR2 is SVGIG (reference sequence). The CDR3 sequence is CAWGDLGNTEAFF. The CDR3 DNA reads TGTGCCTGGGGAGACCTCGGGAACACTGAAGCTTTCTTT.

V gene TRBV10-3 combines with J gene TRBJ2-1, with D maybe TRBD2 (6 bases). The CDR3 spans 16 residues. The V gene lost 10 bases and the J gene lost 1 base, with 20 bases spanning the gap. Germline values: CDR1 ENHRY, CDR2 SYGVKD. As DNA, the CDR3 is TGTGCCAGCAGCCATACCCTAGCGCCGTCCTACAATGAGCAGTTCTTC. It is translated as CASSHTLAPSYNEQFF.

V and J are TRBV7-2 and TRBJ2-7; 7 bases agree with TRBD1. The CDR3 spans 15 residues. Trimming at V came to 6 bases and at J to 2 bases, leaving 10 bases not matched to a gene. In germline, CDR1 is SGHTA, CDR2 FQGNSA. In DNA, the CDR3 is TGTGCCAGCAGTTTATATGACAGGGACGCCTACGAGCAGTACTTC. Translated: CASSLYDRDAYEQYF.

The genes are TRBV28 and TRBJ1-6; 9 bases are a match to TRBD1. V lost 4 bases and J lost 10; bases outside the gene matches: 5. The CDR3 consists of 14 residues. Germline V gene sequence: CDR1 MDHEN, CDR2 SYDVKM. In DNA form, the CDR3 reads TGTGCCAGCAGTTATTCGACAGGGGGATCACCCCTCCACTTT. This translates into CASSYSTGGSPLHF. The whole variable domain, filled in from reference TRBV28 and TRBJ1-6, reads DVKVTQSSRYLVKRTGEKVFLECVQDMDHENMFWYRQDPGLGLRLIYFSYDVKMKEKGDIPEGYSVSREKKERFSLILESASTNQTSMYLCASSYSTGGSPLHFGNGTRLTVT.

This chain links TRBV30 with TRBJ1-1; D is ambiguous. Germline V gives CDR1 GTSNPN, CDR2 SVGIG (reference sequence). The CDR3 extends over 15 amino acids. V was trimmed by 4 bases and J by 2 bases, leaving 17 bases between them. DNA for the CDR3: TGTGCCTGGAATACCCGACACGGAGGCAACACTGAAGCTTTCTTT. The encoded protein is CAWNTRHGGNTEAFF.

J is TRBJ2-7 and V is TRBV30, with TRBD2 matching over 10 bases. The CDR3 is made up of 15 amino acids. The junction had 6 bases not matched to a gene; V was cut back by 1 base and J by 3 bases. The germline V gene encodes CDR1 GTSNPN and CDR2 SVGIG (reference sequence). DNA of the CDR3: TGTGCCTGGAGTGGGGGGGCTAGCGGGAGCTACGAGCAGTACTTC. Translation gives CAWSGGASGSYEQYF.

The chain couples TRBV19 to TRBJ1-1, with 11 bases identical to TRBD1. There are 15 residues in the CDR3. CDR1 and CDR2 from the germline V gene are LNHDA and SQIVND (reference sequence). J gave up 1 base and V 9 bases, and 7 bases lay outside the gene matches. Here the CDR3 reads CASLAGQGANTEAFF. The CDR3 DNA reads TGTGCCAGCCTCGCTGGACAGGGGGCGAACACTGAAGCTTTCTTT.

This chain connects TRBV19 to TRBJ1-3, with D possibly matching TRBD1 (5 bases). CDR1 and CDR2 (germline): LNHDA, SQIVND (reference sequence). Deletions cut 10 bases from V and 0 bases from J, with 22 bases between. This CDR3 comprises 17 residues. CDR3 DNA: TGTGCCACCTCTCGATTCCAGGGCCTTAGCTCTGGAAACACCATATATTTT. Its translation: CATSRFQGLSSGNTIYF. The full variable domain, rest sourced from reference TRBV19 and TRBJ1-3, is DGGITQSPKYLFRKEGQNVTLSCEQNLNHDAMYWYRQDPGQGLRLIYYSQIVNDFQKGDIAEGYSVSREKKESFPLTVTSAQKNPTAFYLCATSRFQGLSSGNTIYFGEGSWLTVV.

V is TRBV25-1 and J is TRBJ2-3, with a tentative D call TRBD1 (6 bases). Trimming left V 3 bases short and J 6 bases short, with 22 bases between. The CDR3 extends over 17 amino acids. Germline CDR1 is MGHDK and CDR2 is SYGVNS. The DNA for the CDR3 is TGTGCCAGCAGTGACCCCGGGGCAGGGGAATGGCACGATACGCAGTATTTT. Translation: CASSDPGAGEWHDTQYF.

The rearrangement joins TRBV6-1 to TRBJ2-1; TRBD2 aligns across 13 bases. The V gene's germline CDR1 is MNHNS and CDR2 SASEGT. The CDR3 extends over 15 amino acids. V lost 5 bases to trimming and J lost 7 bases; unmatched junction nucleotides: 5. CDR3 DNA sequence: TGTGCCAGCAGTCTAACTAGCGGGAGGGAAAATGAGCAGTTCTTC. Translated, it gives CASSLTSGRENEQFF.

The chain is built from TRBV11-3 and TRBJ1-1; possible D gene TRBD1, 5 bases. In germline, CDR1 is SGHNT, CDR2 YENEEA. CDR3 length equals 14 residues. Trimming removed 5 bases from V and 4 bases from J, with 14 bases in between. This CDR3 reads CASSRYGGTTEAFF. In DNA, the CDR3 is TGTGCCAGCAGCAGATACGGGGGGACCACTGAAGCTTTCTTT. The variable domain in full, with the rest retrieved from reference TRBV11-3 and TRBJ1-1, is EAGVVQSPRYKIIEKKQPVAFWCNPISGHNTLYWYLQNLGQGPELLIRYENEEAVDDSQLPKDRFSAERLKGVDSTLKIQPAELGDSAVYLCASSRYGGTTEAFFGQGTRLTVV.

The chain has TRBV5-1 and TRBJ2-7; 9 bases agree with TRBD1. CDR1 SGHRS and CDR2 YFSETQ come from the germline V gene. V gave up 4 bases and J gave up 2 bases; unmatched junction bases: 7. The CDR3 has 15 residues. The CDR3 loop reads CASSQDRGGTYEQYF. The CDR3 nucleotides are TGCGCCAGCAGCCAGGACAGGGGTGGGACCTACGAGCAGTACTTC.

The chain joins TRBV7-2 to TRBJ1-1; D is ambiguous. The V end was cut by 6 bases, the J end by 3 bases, with 17 bases between. The CDR3 runs 15 residues. Germline V lookup: CDR1 SGHTA, CDR2 FQGNSA. The CDR3 DNA sequence: TGTGCCAGCAGGGACGGGGTCGTTGAGTACACTGAAGCTTTCTTT. It codes for CASRDGVVEYTEAFF.

The chain links TRBV7-6 to TRBJ1-2; D call uncertain. V was cut by 3 bases and J by 5 bases, with 7 bases left in between. Germline V CDR1 and CDR2: SGHVS, FNYEAQ. The CDR3 length is 12 residues. The DNA of the CDR3 is TGTGCCAGCAGCTTCGCCGGGTATGGCTACACCTTC. This gives the protein CASSFAGYGYTF.

This chain uses TRBV30 with TRBJ2-1; the D gene is possibly TRBD2 (5 bases). Germline CDR1 GTSNPN, CDR2 SVGIG (reference sequence). V dropped 3 bases and J dropped 9 bases, with 9 bases sitting between them. This CDR3 is 11 amino acids long. CDR3 sequence: CAWSDRGEQFF. CDR3 sequence (DNA): TGTGCCTGGAGCGACCGGGGTGAGCAGTTCTTC.

The rearrangement joins TRBV30 to TRBJ1-5; D is possibly TRBD1 (5 bases). Germline loops: CDR1 GTSNPN, CDR2 SVGIG (reference sequence). The CDR3 is 18 amino acids. With 4 bases removed from V and 0 bases from J, the gap between germline ends came to 22 bases. The CDR3 nucleotides read TGTGCCTGGAATAAAAAAGGGGAATCCTTTTATAGCAATCAGCCCCAGCATTTT. Its protein is CAWNKKGESFYSNQPQHF.

The CDR3 DNA reads as TGTGCCAGCAGTGAACATGGACAGGACTACGAGCAGTACTTC. It codes for CASSEHGQDYEQYF. This rearrangement joins TRBV6-1 to TRBJ2-7; 7 nucleotides align to TRBD1. This CDR3 spans 14 amino acids. Germline CDR1 reads MNHNS; CDR2 reads SASEGT. V lost 2 bases and J lost 3; bases outside the gene matches: 4.

The genes are TRBV14 and TRBJ2-5, with unresolved D. V was cut by 2 bases and J by 0 bases, with 4 bases left in between. Germline loops: CDR1 SGHDN, CDR2 FVKESK. The CDR3 spans 13 residues. CDR3 amino acids: CASSQYNQETQYF. The CDR3 DNA reads TGTGCCAGCAGCCAATATAACCAAGAGACCCAGTACTTC.

The V and J genes are TRBV7-2 and TRBJ2-3; tentative D call: TRBD2 (6 bases). The germline V gene has CDR1 SGHTA and CDR2 FQGNSA. The CDR3 is 13 residues long. V was pared by 6 bases and J by 0 bases, with 7 bases between. CDR3 DNA sequence: TGTGCCAGCAGGGCGGGGAGCACAGATACGCAGTATTTT. Amino acid sequence: CASRAGSTDTQYF.

The chain has TRBV7-9 and TRBJ1-1, with D perhaps matching TRBD1 (5 bases). The V gene lost 5 bases and the J gene lost 2 bases, with 15 bases spanning the gap. The CDR3 contains 15 residues. Germline loops: CDR1 SEHNR, CDR2 FQNEAQ (reference sequence). The CDR3 nucleotides are TGTGCCAGCAGCGATATGGGGGGGATTAACACTGAAGCTTTCTTT. It encodes CASSDMGGINTEAFF.

The chain carries TRBV7-9 and TRBJ1-2, with D maybe TRBD1 (5 bases). This CDR3 contains 15 residues. Trimming stripped 5 bases from V and 0 bases from J, with 13 bases between. Germline CDR1 and CDR2: SEHNR and FQNEAQ (reference sequence). The CDR3 sequence: CASSREDITNYGYTF. Here the CDR3 DNA reads TGTGCCAGCAGCCGAGAGGACATAACTAACTATGGCTACACCTTC.

The chain has TRBV7-9 and TRBJ1-3, with 8 bases fitting TRBD1. CDR1 and CDR2 (germline): SEHNR, FQNEAQ (reference sequence). The V and J ends lost 3 bases and 2 bases, in that order; junction bases with no gene match: 9. CDR3 size: 17 residues. The CDR3 DNA sequence: TGTGCCAGCAGCTTTGGGTCCGGACAGGGCCCTGGAAACACCATATATTTT. Encoded protein: CASSFGSGQGPGNTIYF.